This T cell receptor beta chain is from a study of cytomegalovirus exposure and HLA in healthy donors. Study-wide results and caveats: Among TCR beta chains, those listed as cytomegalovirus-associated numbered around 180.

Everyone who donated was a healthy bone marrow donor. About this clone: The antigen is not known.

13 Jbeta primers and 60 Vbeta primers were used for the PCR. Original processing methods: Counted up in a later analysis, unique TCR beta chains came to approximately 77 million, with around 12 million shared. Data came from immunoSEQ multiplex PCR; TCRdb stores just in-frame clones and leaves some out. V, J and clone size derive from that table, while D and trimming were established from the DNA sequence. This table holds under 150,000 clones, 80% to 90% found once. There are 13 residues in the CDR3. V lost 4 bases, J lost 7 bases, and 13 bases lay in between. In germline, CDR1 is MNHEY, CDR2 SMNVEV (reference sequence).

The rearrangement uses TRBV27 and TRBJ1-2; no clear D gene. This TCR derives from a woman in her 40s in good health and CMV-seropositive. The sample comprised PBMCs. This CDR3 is CASSSPMVRGYTF. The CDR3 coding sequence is TGTGCCAGCAGTTCTCCAATGGTGCGTGGCTACACCTTC.